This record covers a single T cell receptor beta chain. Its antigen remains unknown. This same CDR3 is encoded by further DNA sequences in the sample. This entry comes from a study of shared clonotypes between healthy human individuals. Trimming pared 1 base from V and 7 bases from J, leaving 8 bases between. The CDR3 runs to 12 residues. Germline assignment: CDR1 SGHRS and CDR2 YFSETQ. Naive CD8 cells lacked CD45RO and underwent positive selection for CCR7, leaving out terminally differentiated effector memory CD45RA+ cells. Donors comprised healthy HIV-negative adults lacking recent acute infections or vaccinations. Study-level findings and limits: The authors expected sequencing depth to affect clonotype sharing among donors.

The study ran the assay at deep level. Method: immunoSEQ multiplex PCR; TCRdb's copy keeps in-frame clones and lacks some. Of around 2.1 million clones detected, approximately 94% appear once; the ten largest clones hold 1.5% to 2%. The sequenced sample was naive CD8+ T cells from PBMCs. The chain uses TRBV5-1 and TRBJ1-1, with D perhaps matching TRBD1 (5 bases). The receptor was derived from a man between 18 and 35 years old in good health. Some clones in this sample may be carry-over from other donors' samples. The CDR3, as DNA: TGCGCCAGCAGCTTGTCAGGGAGTGAAGCTTTCTTT. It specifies CASSLSGSEAFF.